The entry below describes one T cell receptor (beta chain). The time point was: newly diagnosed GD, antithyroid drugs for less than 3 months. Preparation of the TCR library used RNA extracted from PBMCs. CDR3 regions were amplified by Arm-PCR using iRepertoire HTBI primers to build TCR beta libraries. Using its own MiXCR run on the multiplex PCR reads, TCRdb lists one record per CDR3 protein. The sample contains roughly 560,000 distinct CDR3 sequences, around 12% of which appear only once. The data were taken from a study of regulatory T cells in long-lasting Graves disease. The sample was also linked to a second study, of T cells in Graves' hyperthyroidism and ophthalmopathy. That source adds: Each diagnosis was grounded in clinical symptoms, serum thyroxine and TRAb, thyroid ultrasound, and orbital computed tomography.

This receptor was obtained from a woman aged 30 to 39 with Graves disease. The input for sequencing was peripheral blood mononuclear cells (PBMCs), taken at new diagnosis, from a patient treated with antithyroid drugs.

The CDR3 DNA follows: TGTGCCAGCAGCATTCTTAGGGGCGGGAAGAGGAATACGCAGTATTTT. Translating it yields CASSILRGGKRNTQYF. The rearrangement uses TRBV3-1 and TRBJ2-3; weak D call: TRBD2 (6 bases). V was trimmed by 5 bases and J by 7 bases, leaving 22 bases between them. The CDR3 runs to 16 residues. Germline V gene sequence: CDR1 LGHDT, CDR2 YNNKEL (reference sequence).